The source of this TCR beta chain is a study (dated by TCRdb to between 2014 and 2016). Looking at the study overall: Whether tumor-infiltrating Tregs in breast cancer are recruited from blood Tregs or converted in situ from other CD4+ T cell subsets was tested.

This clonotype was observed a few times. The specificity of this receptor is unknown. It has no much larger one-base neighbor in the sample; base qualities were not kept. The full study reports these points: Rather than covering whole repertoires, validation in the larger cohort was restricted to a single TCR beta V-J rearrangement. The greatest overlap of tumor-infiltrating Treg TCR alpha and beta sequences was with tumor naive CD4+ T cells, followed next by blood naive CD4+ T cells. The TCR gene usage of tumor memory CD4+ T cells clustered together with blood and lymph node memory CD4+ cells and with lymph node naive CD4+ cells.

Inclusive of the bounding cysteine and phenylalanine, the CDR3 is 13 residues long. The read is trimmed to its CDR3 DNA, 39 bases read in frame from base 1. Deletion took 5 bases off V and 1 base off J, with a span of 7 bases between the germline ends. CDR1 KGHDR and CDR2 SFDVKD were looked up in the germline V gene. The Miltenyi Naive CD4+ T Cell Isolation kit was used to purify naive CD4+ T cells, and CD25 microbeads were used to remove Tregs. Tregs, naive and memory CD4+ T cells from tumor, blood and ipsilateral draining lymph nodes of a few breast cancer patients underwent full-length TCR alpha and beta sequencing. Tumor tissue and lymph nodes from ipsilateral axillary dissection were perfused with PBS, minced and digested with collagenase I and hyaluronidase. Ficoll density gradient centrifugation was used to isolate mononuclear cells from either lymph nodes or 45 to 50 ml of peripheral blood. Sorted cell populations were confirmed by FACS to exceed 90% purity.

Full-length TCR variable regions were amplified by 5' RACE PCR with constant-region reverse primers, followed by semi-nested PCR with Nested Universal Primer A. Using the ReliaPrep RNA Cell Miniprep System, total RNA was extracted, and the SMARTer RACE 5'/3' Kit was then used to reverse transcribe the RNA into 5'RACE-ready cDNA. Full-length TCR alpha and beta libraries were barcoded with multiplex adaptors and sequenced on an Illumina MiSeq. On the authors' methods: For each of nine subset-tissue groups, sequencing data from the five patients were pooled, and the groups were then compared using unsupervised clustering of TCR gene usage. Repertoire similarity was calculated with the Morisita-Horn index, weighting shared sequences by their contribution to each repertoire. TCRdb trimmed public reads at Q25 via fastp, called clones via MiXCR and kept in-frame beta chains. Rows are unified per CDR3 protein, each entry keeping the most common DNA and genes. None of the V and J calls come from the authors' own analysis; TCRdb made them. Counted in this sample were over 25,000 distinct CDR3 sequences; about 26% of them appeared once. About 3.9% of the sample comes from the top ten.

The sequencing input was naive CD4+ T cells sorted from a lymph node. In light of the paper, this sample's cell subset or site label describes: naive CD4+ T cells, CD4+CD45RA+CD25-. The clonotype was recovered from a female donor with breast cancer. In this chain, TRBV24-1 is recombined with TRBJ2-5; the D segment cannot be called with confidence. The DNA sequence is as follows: TGTGCCACCAGTGCAGCGACCCAAGAGACCCAGTACTTC. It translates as CATSAATQETQYF.